This is a list of T cell receptor beta chains from one sample in a study of cytomegalovirus exposure and HLA in healthy donors. Method: immunoSEQ multiplex PCR; TCRdb's copy keeps in-frame clones and lacks some. There are under 200,000 clones in the sample; about 70% occur only once, and about 2.9% lies in the top ten. The source material was PBMCs. Every receptor here comes from a woman between 40 and 50 years old in good health and CMV-seropositive. Each CDR3 is given with its conserved first and last residue. D genes are given only for firm matches. The size of a clone is reported for some rows only, either as once, few or many, or as a class for expanded clones.

j_gene	v_gene	abundance	d_gene	CDR3nt	CDR3aa
TRBJ2-2	TRBV29-1	once	NA	TGCAGCGTTGAACTGGCGGGACCTAACACCGGGGAGCTGCTTTTT	CSVELAGPNTGELLF
TRBJ1-1	TRBV7-2	NA	TRBD1	TGTGCCAGCAGCTGGGACAGGGAGACTGAAGCTTTCTTT	CASSWDRETEAFF
TRBJ2-7	TRBV6-1	NA	NA	TGTGCCAGCAGTGAAAACGCCATAGAGGCTTACGAGCAGTACTTC	CASSENAIEAYEQYF
TRBJ1-6	TRBV7-2	NA	NA	TGTGCCAGCAGCCCGCGGGGTAATTCACCCCTCCACTTT	CASSPRGNSPLHF
TRBJ2-7	TRBV6-5	few	NA	TGTGCCAGCAGGCGCGAGGGGGTTTTCGACGAGCAGTACTTC	CASRREGVFDEQYF
TRBJ2-7	TRBV28	NA	TRBD1	TGTGCCAGCACCCTTACAGGCTGGACAGGCGTATTCAACGAGCAGTACTTC	CASTLTGWTGVFNEQYF
TRBJ2-2	TRBV4-1	few	NA	TGCGCCAGTATATACAGGGAGGGGCTTGGCGGGGAGCTGTTTTTT	CASIYREGLGGELFF
TRBJ2-2	TRBV27	NA	TRBD1	TGTGCCAGCAGGCAGGGACAGGCCGCGAACACCGGGGAGCTGTTTTTT	CASRQGQAANTGELFF
TRBJ1-1	TRBV7-2	NA	NA	TGTGCCAGCAGCCCCATGGGCGGGTGTGAAGCTTTCTTT	CASSPMGGCEAFF
TRBJ1-3	TRBV28	few	TRBD1	TGTGCCAGCAGTTTATATGGGGACAGGGGAGGGATACACTCTGGAAACACCATATATTTT	CASSLYGDRGGIHSGNTIYF
TRBJ1-1	TRBV18	few	NA	TGTGCCAGCTCATTTCGGGGGGACGGGAACACTGAAGCTTTCTTT	CASSFRGDGNTEAFF
TRBJ1-1	TRBV9	NA	NA	TGTGCCAGCAGCGGGACGGGGGACACTGAAGCTTTCTTT	CASSGTGDTEAFF
TRBJ2-1	TRBV6-5	NA	TRBD2	TGTGCCAGCAGTTACTCGGGACTAGAGTTGTTCTTC	CASSYSGLELFF
TRBJ2-3	TRBV7-2	few	TRBD2	TGTGCCAGCAGCATTCTCGGGGGGGCGACAGATACGCAGTATTTT	CASSILGGATDTQYF
TRBJ2-1	TRBV2	NA	TRBD2	TGTGCCAGCAGACGCCTAGCGGTCGGAAATGAGCAGTTCTTC	CASRRLAVGNEQFF
TRBJ2-7	TRBV4-1	NA	TRBD2	TGCGCCAGCAGCCAGGCTTTAGCGGGGGGGGCCTACGAGCAGTACTTC	CASSQALAGGAYEQYF
TRBJ1-2	TRBV6-5	NA	NA	TGTGCCAGCAGTCCTACGAGGGCCCACTATGGCTACACCTTC	CASSPTRAHYGYTF
TRBJ2-2	TRBV12-2	few	NA	TGTGCAAGTCGAAGTGACAGGGGAGACACCGGGGAGCTGTTTTTT	CASRSDRGDTGELFF
TRBJ2-7	TRBV4-3	NA	TRBD1	TGCGCCAGCAGCCAACACGCGGGACAGGGGACCTACGAGCAGTACTTC	CASSQHAGQGTYEQYF
TRBJ1-1	TRBV29-1	NA	NA	TGCAGCGTTCATAGACAGCATTACCTTAACACTGAAGCTTTCTTT	CSVHRQHYLNTEAFF
TRBJ1-6	TRBV2	NA	TRBD1	TGTGCCAGCCGGACAGGGAATAATTCACCCCTCCACTTT	CASRTGNNSPLHF
TRBJ2-1	TRBV7-6	few	NA	TGTGCCAGCAGCTTATTCCTCTCGGATGAGCAGTTCTTC	CASSLFLSDEQFF
TRBJ2-2	TRBV5-1	NA	TRBD1	TGCGCCACCGGGACAGGGCCAACCGGGGAGCTGTTTTTT	CATGTGPTGELFF
TRBJ2-7	TRBV6-5	once	NA	TGTGCCAGCAGTTACCCTGACCGGACGGGAGATTTC	CASSYPDRTGDF
TRBJ2-7	TRBV19	NA	TRBD2	TGTGCCAGTAGTGGTAGCGGGAGCCGTTACGAGCAGTACTTC	CASSGSGSRYEQYF
TRBJ1-3	TRBV5-1	NA	NA	TGCGCCAGCAGCTTGGAAGGACAGAAGGGAAACACCATATATTTT	CASSLEGQKGNTIYF
TRBJ1-4	TRBV28	NA	NA	TGTGCCAGCACGCATTTAGAGGAAAAACTGTTTTTT	CASTHLEEKLFF
TRBJ1-2	TRBV27	NA	NA	TGTGCCAGCAGTTTCCAGGGGACGGTCGGCTACACCTTC	CASSFQGTVGYTF
TRBJ2-7	TRBV27	NA	TRBD2	TGTGCCAGCAGTTTATTTAGCGGGGGGGCTTCTCGGTACGAGCAGTACTTC	CASSLFSGGASRYEQYF
TRBJ2-1	TRBV7-2	NA	TRBD2	TGTGCCAGCAGCCCCCAACTAGCGGTCTACAATGAGCAGTTCTTC	CASSPQLAVYNEQFF
TRBJ2-3	TRBV5-4	NA	TRBD2	TGTGCCAGCAGCCTGGGACTAGCGAGTAGCACAGATACGCAGTATTTT	CASSLGLASSTDTQYF
TRBJ1-2	TRBV18	NA	TRBD1	TGTGCCAGCTCACCACCAGGGACAGGGTCAGCTAACTATGGCTACACCTTC	CASSPPGTGSANYGYTF
TRBJ1-3	TRBV9	NA	NA	TGTGCCAGCAGCGTAACCGATAGCTCTGGAAACACCATATATTTT	CASSVTDSSGNTIYF
TRBJ2-1	TRBV4-2	NA	TRBD2	TGTGCCAGCAGCCAAGATGCGGGAGTTGGCGATGAGCAGTTCTTC	CASSQDAGVGDEQFF
TRBJ1-5	TRBV29-1	NA	NA	TGCAGCGTTGCCGGGAGCAATCAGCCCCAGAATTTT	CSVAGSNQPQNF
TRBJ2-3	TRBV4-2	NA	TRBD2	TGTGCCAGCAGCCCGACTAGCGGGGTTTTGGCAGATACGCAGTATTTT	CASSPTSGVLADTQYF
TRBJ2-3	TRBV19	NA	NA	TGTGCCAGTAGTATAGATTACGGTGATACGCAGTATTTT	CASSIDYGDTQYF
TRBJ2-7	TRBV4-3	few	TRBD1	TGCGCCAGCAGCCGAAACAGGGGGTACTACGAGCAGTACTTC	CASSRNRGYYEQYF
TRBJ2-6	TRBV5-6	few	TRBD1	TGTGCCAGCAGCTTGAGGAGACAGGGGTTTGGGGCCAACGTCCTGACTTTC	CASSLRRQGFGANVLTF
TRBJ2-5	TRBV9	few	NA	TGTGCCAGCAGCGTAGGGGGGTGGGGGAGGCCCTTATCACAAGAGACCCAGTACTTC	CASSVGGWGRPLSQETQYF
TRBJ1-2	TRBV28	few	NA	TGTGCCAGCAGTTTTGCCGGACAGATCTATGGCTACCCCTTC	CASSFAGQIYGYPF
TRBJ2-3	TRBV9	NA	NA	TGTGCCAGCAGCGTACAGGGGACAGATACGCAGTATTTT	CASSVQGTDTQYF
TRBJ2-7	TRBV5-6	once	TRBD1	TGTGCCAGCAGCTTGATTGACAGGGGGATCCTCGTTGAGTACTTC	CASSLIDRGILVEYF
TRBJ2-3	TRBV6-4	NA	TRBD2	TGTGCCAGCAGTGACTCGGGGACTAGCGGTGTGGGTACGCAGTATTTT	CASSDSGTSGVGTQYF
TRBJ1-6	TRBV6-6	NA	TRBD1	TGTGCCAGCAGAGGACAGGATTCACCCCTCCACTTT	CASRGQDSPLHF
TRBJ2-1	TRBV4-3	NA	TRBD2	TGCGCCAGCAGCCAAGACCTCGGACTAGCGGGATTTAATGAGCAGTTCTTC	CASSQDLGLAGFNEQFF
TRBJ2-5	TRBV7-2	NA	TRBD1	TGTGCCAGCAGCACTCAGGACAGGGAGACCCAGTACTTC	CASSTQDRETQYF
TRBJ2-2	TRBV4-3	NA	NA	TGCGCCAGCAGCCATTCTCGACACATGAACACCGGGGAGCTGTTTTTT	CASSHSRHMNTGELFF
TRBJ2-6	TRBV5-1	NA	NA	TGCGCCAGCAGCTTGAACTCAGGGGTCTCTGGGGCCAACGTCCTGACTTTC	CASSLNSGVSGANVLTF
TRBJ2-5	TRBV9	NA	NA	TGTGCCAGCAGCGCGCAGACACAAGAGACCCAGTACTTC	CASSAQTQETQYF
TRBJ1-6	TRBV4-2	NA	NA	TGTGCCAGCAGCCAAGCACAGGATAATTCACCCCTCCACTTT	CASSQAQDNSPLHF
TRBJ2-3	TRBV10-3	NA	TRBD2	TGTGCCATCAGTGAGTCTGCCGCGGGGGGGCTTGCAGATACGCAGTATTTT	CAISESAAGGLADTQYF
TRBJ2-2	TRBV5-1	NA	TRBD2	TGCGCCAGCAGCACGGGACTAGCGGGGGGCACCGGGGAGCTGTTTTTT	CASSTGLAGGTGELFF
TRBJ2-7	TRBV27	NA	NA	TGTGCCAGCAGTACCCCAGGGACATCCTACGAGCAGTACTTC	CASSTPGTSYEQYF
TRBJ2-5	TRBV7-2	NA	TRBD1	TGTGCCAGCAGCCTTACAGGGGGCGGGGAGACCCAGTACTTC	CASSLTGGGETQYF